This T cell receptor (beta chain) derives from a study of immune evolution from preneoplasia to lung adenocarcinoma. As to this clone: Its antigen is unknown.

Method: immunoSEQ multiplex PCR; TCRdb's copy keeps in-frame clones and lacks some. The profile covers 4,500 or so clones, with roughly 79% appearing a single time and more than 9% taken by the ten largest. Study conclusions and caveats: Top clone frequencies peaked in normal lung, apparently declining through invasive adenocarcinoma. Later-stage lesions seemingly showed higher T cell density and diversity than normal lung.

The sequencing sample was made of FFPE adjacent normal lung tissue. This receptor was obtained from an older donor with lung adenocarcinoma.

The CDR3 region has the DNA TGTGCCAGCAGTGCCGGACTAGCGGTCTTCTCCCAAGAGACCCAGTACTTC. The encoded protein is CASSAGLAVFSQETQYF. The chain joins TRBV6-1 to TRBJ2-5; 10 positions match TRBD2. Germline V CDR1 and CDR2: MNHNS, SASEGT. The CDR3 is 17 amino acids. Trimming at V came to 4 bases and at J to 1 base, leaving 9 bases not matched to a gene.